The sequence of this T cell receptor beta chain was determined in a study of CD8+CD57+ T cells in acquired aplastic anemia. Overall study context: Mean DNA quantity obtained from sorted CD4+ and CD8+ cells was around 3.2 ug.

Genomic DNA was employed as the template in profiling TCR beta VDJ and CDR3. TCRdb redid the calling of the reads with MiXCR, one entry per CDR3 protein. Seen here are some 150,000 distinct CDR3 sequences, around half observed once, and the top ten hold around 1.1%. CDR1 is SGHRS, CDR2 YFSETQ, per germline. V lost 2 bases to trimming and J lost 1 base, with 9 bases between them. The CDR3 is 14 residues long. Previously, flow cytometry had revealed CD8+CD57+ cell expansion in the patients chosen for sequencing. No therapy had been given to the patients at the time of blood sampling. In this sample, this clonotype turned up many times. Its matching antigen is unknown. Notes on the study in general: Under 35 was the count of CD8+ CDR3 sequences that patients shared with controls. Patients were compared with controls for CD8+ Simpson's diversity, and no significant difference emerged.

This clonotype was obtained from a human donor with aplastic anemia. The sequenced material came from sorted CD4+, CD8+, or CD8+CD57+ T cells (not recorded which) from PBMCs. The chain joins TRBV5-1 to TRBJ1-2; no reliable D call. This CDR3 is CASSLEPVNYGYTF. The CDR3 region has the DNA TGCGCCAGCAGCTTAGAGCCGGTTAACTATGGCTACACCTTC. The complete variable domain, with remaining parts taken from reference TRBV5-1 and TRBJ1-2, reads KAGVTQTPRYLIKTRGQQVTLSCSPISGHRSVSWYQQTPGQGLQFLFEYFSETQRNKGNFPGRFSGRQFSNSRSEMNVSTLELGDSALYLCASSLEPVNYGYTFGSGTRLTVV.